The 10 T cell receptor beta chains below come from one sample, sequenced in a study of human T cells and chemical hapten exposure. Time point in this sample: pre-sensitization, week 0. Treatment: therapeutic diphenylcyclopropenone sensitization with weekly scalp DPC. Unfractionated whole blood yielded total RNA. From the RACE reads, TCRdb called clonotypes with MiXCR, one entry per CDR3 protein. Of approximately 32,000 distinct CDR3 sequences listed, approximately 12% were seen once; the top ten hold 1.5% to 2%. The starting material was whole blood, obtained in connection with sensitization to the hapten diphenylcyclopropenone (DPC). Receptors originate from a woman aged 40 to 50 with alopecia areata. Some clones in this sample may be carry-over from other donors' samples.

DNA for the CDR3: TGTGCCAGCAGCCCATACCCACAGGGGTCAATCTCCTACGAGCAGTACTTC. It specifies CASSPYPQGSISYEQYF. The chain joins TRBV3-1 to TRBJ2-7; 7 bases align to TRBD1. The CDR3 loop spans 17 amino acids. V lost 4 bases and J lost 0; bases outside the gene matches: 12. Germline V gene sequence: CDR1 LGHDT, CDR2 YNNKEL (reference sequence).

The rearrangement links TRBV7-9 to TRBJ2-6, with D tentatively TRBD1 (5 bases). The CDR3 length is 17 residues. CDR1 is SEHNR and CDR2 is FQNEAQ in the germline V gene (reference sequence). V was pared by 5 bases and J by 0 bases, with 14 bases between. The CDR3 DNA reads TGTGCCAGCAGCGCGAGACAGCTACGCTCTGGGGCCAACGTCCTGACTTTC. This sequence encodes CASSARQLRSGANVLTF. The full variable domain, its missing parts supplied by reference TRBV7-9 and TRBJ2-6, is DTGVSQNPRHKITKRGQNVTFRCDPISEHNRLYWYRQTLGQGPEFLTYFQNEAQLEKSRLLSDRFSAERPKGSFSTLEIQRTEQGDSAMYLCASSARQLRSGANVLTFGAGSRLTVL.

The J gene is TRBJ1-1, the V gene TRBV11-2; D gene ambiguous. Between the trimmed V and J ends, which lost 5 bases and 4 bases, there was a span of 20 bases. The CDR3 totals 16 residues. Per the germline V gene, CDR1 is SGHAT and CDR2 is FQNNGV. The CDR3, as DNA: TGTGCCAGCAGCCCCCCGGGTTCGGGGAGAGGCACTGAAGCTTTCTTT. This sequence encodes CASSPPGSGRGTEAFF.

This clonotype showed up many times. The gene calls are TRBV25-1 and TRBJ1-2; no definite D call. The CDR3 contains 14 residues. Germline CDR1 and CDR2: MGHDK and SYGVNS. V was shortened by 5 bases and J by 2 bases, with 12 bases between the two germline ends. The CDR3 is CASSRMGGNYGYTF. In nucleotides, the CDR3 is TGTGCCAGCAGTAGAATGGGAGGGAACTATGGCTACACCTTC.

This clonotype has at least ten counts. V usage is TRBV28 and J usage is TRBJ1-5; possibly TRBD1 for D (5 bases). Trimming pared 6 bases from V and 4 bases from J, leaving 7 bases between. Looked up from germline, CDR1 is MDHEN and CDR2 is SYDVKM. The CDR3 contains 12 residues. The CDR3: CASRQGNQPQHF. DNA of the CDR3: TGTGCCAGCAGGCAGGGAAATCAGCCCCAGCATTTT. Together with reference TRBV28 and TRBJ1-5, the CDR3 gives the full variable domain: DVKVTQSSRYLVKRTGEKVFLECVQDMDHENMFWYRQDPGLGLRLIYFSYDVKMKEKGDIPEGYSVSREKKERFSLILESASTNQTSMYLCASRQGNQPQHFGDGTRLSIL.

This clonotype came up many times. The V call is TRBV27, the J call TRBJ1-1; D might be TRBD1 (5 bases). The germline V gene has CDR1 MNHEY and CDR2 SMNVEV (reference sequence). This CDR3 is built from 12 residues. Trimming cost V 6 bases and J 8 bases, with 13 bases left between them. The CDR3 here is CASSTGEGEAFF. The DNA for the CDR3 is TGTGCCAGCAGCACAGGTGAGGGAGAAGCTTTCTTT.

This chain uses TRBV4-1 with TRBJ2-1; 9 nucleotides line up with TRBD2. The CDR3 runs to 17 residues. The V gene end was trimmed by 3 bases and the J gene end by 3 bases; junction bases not matched to a gene: 9. CDR1 and CDR2 from the germline V gene are MGHRA and YSYEKL. Here the CDR3 DNA reads TGCGCCAGCAGCCACCCCCTTAGCGGGAGTCGCTACAATGAGCAGTTCTTC. This encodes CASSHPLSGSRYNEQFF.

J is TRBJ2-7 and V is TRBV10-3; perhaps TRBD2 as D (6 bases). From germline, CDR1 is ENHRY and CDR2 SYGVKD. V was trimmed by 6 bases and J by 2 bases, leaving 11 bases between them. This CDR3 has 13 amino acids. Here the CDR3 DNA reads TGTGCCATCAGGGCCGGGAGCGCCTACGAGCAGTACTTC. Protein product: CAIRAGSAYEQYF.

The CDR3 region is CASSTDTTDTQYF. The CDR3 nucleotides read TGTGCCAGCAGCACCGACACCACAGATACGCAGTATTTT. The chain couples TRBV28 to TRBJ2-3; D is undetermined. V lost 6 bases to trimming and J lost 2 bases, with 9 bases between them. The CDR3 is 13 amino acids. The germline V gene has CDR1 MDHEN and CDR2 SYDVKM.

This chain connects TRBV29-1 to TRBJ2-1; no clear D. Germline CDR1 and CDR2: SQVTM and ANQGSEA. The CDR3 extends over 10 amino acids. The CDR3 region is CVVSRNEQFF. CDR3 bases: TGCGTCGTCAGTAGGAATGAGCAGTTCTTC.